The clone carrying this T cell receptor (beta chain) has only a few counts. Its cognate antigen is unknown. The data were obtained in a study of response to subunit inactivated influenza vaccine. Findings and limits, study-wide: Authors proposed each seasonal influenza vaccination draws in few new T cells.

The V end was cut by 0 bases, the J end by 2 bases, with 9 bases between. Germline V gene data show CDR1 as SGHTA and CDR2 as FQGTGA. The CDR3 is 15 residues long. TCRdb fed the RT-PCR reads into MiXCR, producing one record per CDR3 protein. The repertoire holds a few hundred thousand distinct CDR3 sequences, with about 14% as singletons. This clonotype originated in a man aged 45-65 years who received an inactivated influenza vaccine. The sample was PBMCs from blood, taken about 13 days after vaccination. The J gene is TRBJ2-3, the V gene TRBV7-3; D is unclear. In DNA, the CDR3 is TGTGCCAGCAGCTTAACTAGTGGTTACACAGATACGCAGTATTTT. It encodes CASSLTSGYTDTQYF. The full variable domain, its missing parts supplied by reference TRBV7-3 and TRBJ2-3, is GAGVSQTPSNKVTEKGKYVELRCDPISGHTALYWYRQSLGQGPEFLIYFQGTGAADDSGLPNDRFFAVRPEGSVSTLKIQRTERGDSAVYLCASSLTSGYTDTQYFGPGTRLTVL.